Below, 22 T cell receptor beta chains from the same sample are listed, as sequenced in a study of blood T cell repertoires in COVID-19. The assay was immunoSEQ multiplex PCR, and TCRdb's table has in-frame clones only and misses some. The data show about 130,000 clones, approximately 85% seen once. Sequencing was carried out using peripheral blood. Receptors originate from a human donor in a cohort sampled during active COVID-19.

The J gene is TRBJ2-5, the V gene TRBV5-1; 13 nucleotides line up with TRBD2. CDR1 and CDR2 (germline): SGHRS, YFSETQ. The CDR3 extends over 16 amino acids. V was pared by 3 bases and J by 5 bases, with 7 bases of the junction left unmatched. The CDR3 DNA reads TGCGCCAGCAGCTCCGGGACTAGCGGGGTTAGGGAGACCCAGTACTTC. Translating it yields CASSSGTSGVRETQYF.

The CDR3 reads CASSPFLPTGSGNTIYF. CDR3 in DNA: TGTGCCAGCAGCCCCTTCCTTCCGACAGGCTCTGGAAACACCATATATTTT. V and J are TRBV7-9 and TRBJ1-3, with D tentatively TRBD1 (6 bases). CDR3 length equals 17 residues. V was trimmed by 5 bases and J by 0 bases, leaving 17 bases between them. CDR1 and CDR2 (germline): SEHNR, FQNEAQ (reference sequence).

The CDR3 sequence: CASSLDRGLGGYTF. In nucleotides, the CDR3 is TGTGCCAGCAGCCTGGACAGGGGGCTCGGGGGCTACACCTTC. V is TRBV5-4 and J is TRBJ1-2; TRBD1 agrees at 11 bases. The CDR3 consists of 14 residues. CDR1 and CDR2 from the germline V gene are SGHNT and YYREEE (reference sequence). V trimming: 4 bases; J trimming: 8 bases; junction bases outside the gene matches: 7.

The chain recombines TRBV7-9 with TRBJ2-1; a possible D gene is TRBD1 (5 bases). The CDR3 covers 15 residues. Germline V gene sequence: CDR1 SEHNR, CDR2 FQNEAQ (reference sequence). V was shortened by 3 bases and J by 0 bases, with 9 bases between the two germline ends. CDR3: CASSFYRSSYNEQFF. DNA of the CDR3: TGTGCCAGCAGCTTTTACAGGAGCTCCTACAATGAGCAGTTCTTC. The whole variable domain, filled in from reference TRBV7-9 and TRBJ2-1, reads DTGVSQNPRHKITKRGQNVTFRCDPISEHNRLYWYRQTLGQGPEFLTYFQNEAQLEKSRLLSDRFSAERPKGSFSTLEIQRTEQGDSAMYLCASSFYRSSYNEQFFGPGTRLTVL.

The gene calls are TRBV27 and TRBJ2-7; 7 nucleotides agree with TRBD2. Unmatched junction bases numbered 7, after V lost 0 bases and J lost 5 bases. The CDR3 runs to 15 residues. Germline V gives CDR1 MNHEY, CDR2 SMNVEV (reference sequence). For the CDR3, the DNA is TGTGCCAGCAGTTTATCCCCGGGAGGTGCCCACGAGCAGTACTTC. It specifies CASSLSPGGAHEQYF.

The J gene is TRBJ1-1, the V gene TRBV24-1, with 9 bases that match TRBD1. V was clipped by 9 bases and J by 1 base; unmatched bases: 2. CDR3 length: 13 residues. Germline CDR1 is KGHDR and CDR2 is SFDVKD. The DNA of the CDR3 is TGTGCCACCTTGGGACAGGGGAACACTGAAGCTTTCTTT. Protein product: CATLGQGNTEAFF.

The chain is built from TRBV18 and TRBJ2-5; perhaps TRBD2 as D (8 bases). V lost 5 bases and J lost 1, with 17 bases in between. The CDR3 is 16 amino acids. Germline loops: CDR1 KGHSH, CDR2 LQKENI. CDR3 bases: TGTGCCAGCTCAGCAGGGGGGACTAGTTCCCAAGAGACCCAGTACTTC. Translated, it gives CASSAGGTSSQETQYF.

The chain combines TRBV5-4 with TRBJ2-5, with no clear D. CDR1 is SGHNT and CDR2 is YYREEE in the germline V gene (reference sequence). Trimming took off 0 bases at V and 7 bases at J, with 13 bases between the two ends. This CDR3 has 14 amino acids. CDR3 bases: TGTGCCAGCAGCTTGGCCACCGGAGTCACGACCCAGTACTTC. Its protein is CASSLATGVTTQYF.

This chain uses TRBV24-1 with TRBJ2-1, with a possible D match to TRBD1 (6 bases). CDR3 length equals 14 residues. V gave up 4 bases and J gave up 8 bases, with 14 bases separating them. Germline V gene data show CDR1 as KGHDR and CDR2 as SFDVKD. The CDR3 protein is CATSDPGRGYEQFF. CDR3 nucleotide sequence: TGTGCCACCAGTGACCCGGGCAGGGGATATGAGCAGTTCTTC.

This clone was found once. V is TRBV5-1 and J is TRBJ2-1; a possible D gene is TRBD2 (5 bases). This CDR3 comprises 17 residues. V lost 0 bases and J 0 bases, leaving 13 bases between the germline ends. CDR1 and CDR2 (germline): SGHRS, YFSETQ. CDR3: CASSLEEDPASYNEQFF. DNA of the CDR3: TGCGCCAGCAGCTTGGAGGAGGACCCGGCCTCCTACAATGAGCAGTTCTTC.

V is TRBV2 and J is TRBJ1-1; a weak D match, TRBD1 (6 bases). Trimming stripped 2 bases from V and 10 bases from J, with 8 bases between. This CDR3 spans 11 amino acids. Per the germline V gene, CDR1 is SNHLY and CDR2 is FYNNEI. The CDR3 DNA is TGTGCCAGCAGTGAACGCAGGGGAGCTTTCTTT. Protein sequence: CASSERRGAFF.

The chain couples TRBV9 to TRBJ2-3, with TRBD1 as a possible D gene (6 bases). The germline V gene encodes CDR1 SGDLS and CDR2 YYNGEE. The length of the CDR3 is 16 residues. The V end lost 4 bases, the J end lost 0 bases, and 15 bases lay between the germline ends. The CDR3 sequence: CASSLSGQPSTDTQYF. Here the CDR3 DNA reads TGTGCCAGCAGCCTTTCCGGACAGCCTAGCACAGATACGCAGTATTTT.

V gene TRBV1 combines with J gene TRBJ2-7; the D call TRBD2 from the table was never checked on the DNA. TRBV1 is flagged as a pseudogene. The CDR3 runs to 17 residues. CDR3 sequence: CTSSPPSLHFTSYEQYF. The CDR3 DNA reads as TGCACCAGCAGTCCCCCCTCTCTCCACTTCACCTCCTACGAGCAGTACTTC.

This clone occurred once. This chain connects TRBV5-1 to TRBJ2-7; 7 bases map to TRBD1. The CDR3 spans 14 residues. Germline CDR1 is SGHRS and CDR2 is YFSETQ. With 7 bases clipped from V and 2 bases from J, the junction kept 9 bases outside the gene matches. The CDR3 bases are TGCGCCAGCTTCCTAAGACAGGGCCCCTACGAGCAGTACTTC. Translating it yields CASFLRQGPYEQYF. The full variable domain, with the rest looked up from reference TRBV5-1 and TRBJ2-7, is KAGVTQTPRYLIKTRGQQVTLSCSPISGHRSVSWYQQTPGQGLQFLFEYFSETQRNKGNFPGRFSGRQFSNSRSEMNVSTLELGDSALYLCASFLRQGPYEQYFGPGTRLTVT.

The chain couples TRBV5-5 to TRBJ1-1, with D uncertain. Germline V gene sequence: CDR1 SGHKS, CDR2 YYEKEE (reference sequence). V gave up 2 bases and J gave up 6 bases, with 8 bases separating them. CDR3 length: 12 residues. CDR3 nucleotides: TGTGCCAGCAGCTTACAGCCGGCTGAAGCTTTCTTT. Amino acid sequence: CASSLQPAEAFF.

V usage is TRBV5-1 and J usage is TRBJ1-2; 7 bases agree with TRBD1. This CDR3 is 14 amino acids long. The germline V gene has CDR1 SGHRS and CDR2 YFSETQ. J gave up 5 bases and V 5 bases, and 9 bases lay outside the gene matches. CDR3 protein: CASRFTGEAYGYTF. DNA of the CDR3: TGCGCCAGCAGGTTTACAGGGGAAGCTTATGGCTACACCTTC.

The chain recombines TRBV19 with TRBJ2-4; D uncertain. V dropped 4 bases and J dropped 4 bases, with 5 bases sitting between them. Germline V gene data show CDR1 as LNHDA and CDR2 as SQIVND (reference sequence). This CDR3 contains 12 residues. The CDR3 sequence is CASSTGKNIQYF. The CDR3 DNA sequence: TGTGCCAGTAGTACAGGAAAAAACATTCAGTACTTC.

The genes are TRBV4-1 and TRBJ2-1, with 7 bases that match TRBD2. CDR3 length: 15 amino acids. V shed 1 base and J 5 bases; nucleotides not matched to a gene: 5. Germline CDR1 is MGHRA and CDR2 is YSYEKL. CDR3 protein: CASSQGELADNEQFF. Here the CDR3 DNA reads TGCGCCAGCAGCCAAGGCGAGCTAGCGGACAATGAGCAGTTCTTC.

The rearrangement links TRBV2 to TRBJ1-6, with a possible D match to TRBD1 (5 bases). The CDR3 has 16 amino acids. V lost 4 bases to trimming and J lost 3 bases, with 13 bases between them. The germline V gene encodes CDR1 SNHLY and CDR2 FYNNEI. CDR3 in DNA: TGTGCCAGCAGTGTTGATGGGACTGTCTATAATTCACCCCTCCACTTT. Its translation: CASSVDGTVYNSPLHF.

The CDR3 DNA follows: TGTGCCAGTAGTATATCGGGGAGTAATTCACCCCTCCACTTT. The encoded protein is CASSISGSNSPLHF. The chain is built from TRBV19 and TRBJ1-6, with D uncertain. The CDR3 covers 14 residues. Trimming pared 2 bases from V and 6 bases from J, leaving 8 bases between. CDR1 is LNHDA and CDR2 is SQIVND in the germline V gene (reference sequence).

This chain links TRBV28 with TRBJ2-5, with 10 bases lining up with TRBD1. V lost 6 bases and J lost 2; bases outside the gene matches: 6. This CDR3 is built from 15 residues. Germline values: CDR1 MDHEN, CDR2 SYDVKM. The chain's CDR3 is CASRGTGDKQETQYF. CDR3 in DNA: TGTGCCAGCAGGGGGACAGGGGATAAGCAAGAGACCCAGTACTTC.

This clone has a single count. The rearrangement uses TRBV7-9 and TRBJ2-1; 7 bases are shared with TRBD1. V was pared by 5 bases and J by 15 bases, with 10 bases of the junction left unmatched. The CDR3 has 12 residues. Germline V lookup: CDR1 SEHNR, CDR2 FQNEAQ (reference sequence). This chain's CDR3 is CASSPADRAPFF. The DNA of the CDR3 is TGTGCCAGCAGCCCTGCCGACAGGGCCCCGTTCTTC. Full variable domain (remainder filled in from reference TRBV7-9 and TRBJ2-1): DTGVSQNPRHKITKRGQNVTFRCDPISEHNRLYWYRQTLGQGPEFLTYFQNEAQLEKSRLLSDRFSAERPKGSFSTLEIQRTEQGDSAMYLCASSPADRAPFFGPGTRLTVL.